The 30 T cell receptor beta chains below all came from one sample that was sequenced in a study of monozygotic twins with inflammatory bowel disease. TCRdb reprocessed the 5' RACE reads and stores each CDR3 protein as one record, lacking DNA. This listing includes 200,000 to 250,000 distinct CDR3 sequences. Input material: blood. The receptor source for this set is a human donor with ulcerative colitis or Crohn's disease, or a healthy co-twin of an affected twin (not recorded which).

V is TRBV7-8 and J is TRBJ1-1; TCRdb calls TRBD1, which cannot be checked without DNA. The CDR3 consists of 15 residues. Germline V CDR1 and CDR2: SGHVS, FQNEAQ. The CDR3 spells CASSLGGTANTEAFF.

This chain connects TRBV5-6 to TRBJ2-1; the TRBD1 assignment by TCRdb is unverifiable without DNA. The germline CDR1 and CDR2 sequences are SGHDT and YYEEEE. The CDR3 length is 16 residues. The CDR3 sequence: CASTGGGRSSYNEQFF. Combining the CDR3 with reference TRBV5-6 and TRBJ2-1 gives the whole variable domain DAGVTQSPTHLIKTRGQQVTLRCSPKSGHDTVSWYQQALGQGPQFIFQYYEEEERQRGNFPDRFSGHQFPNYSSELNVNALLLGDSALYLCASTGGGRSSYNEQFFGPGTRLTVL.

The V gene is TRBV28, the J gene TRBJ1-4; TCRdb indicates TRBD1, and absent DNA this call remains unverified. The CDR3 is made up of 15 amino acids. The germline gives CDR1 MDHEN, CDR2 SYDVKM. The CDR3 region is CASSLGGTMDEKLFF. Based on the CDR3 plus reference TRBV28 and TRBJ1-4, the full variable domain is DVKVTQSSRYLVKRTGEKVFLECVQDMDHENMFWYRQDPGLGLRLIYFSYDVKMKEKGDIPEGYSVSREKKERFSLILESASTNQTSMYLCASSLGGTMDEKLFFGSGTQLSVL.

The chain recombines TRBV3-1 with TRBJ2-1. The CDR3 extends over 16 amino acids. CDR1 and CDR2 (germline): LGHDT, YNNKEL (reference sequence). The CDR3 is CASSPELVVGYNEQFF.

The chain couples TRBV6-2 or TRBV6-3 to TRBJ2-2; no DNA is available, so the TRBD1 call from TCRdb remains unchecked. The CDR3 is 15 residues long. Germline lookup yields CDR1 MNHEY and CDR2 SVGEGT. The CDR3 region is CASKRDPVDTGELFF.

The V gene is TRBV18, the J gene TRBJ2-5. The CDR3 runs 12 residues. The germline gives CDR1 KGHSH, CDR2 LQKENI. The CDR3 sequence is CASSATQETQYF.

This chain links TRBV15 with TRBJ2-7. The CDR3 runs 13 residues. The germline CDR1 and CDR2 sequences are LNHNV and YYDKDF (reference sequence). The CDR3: CATSTALGYEQYF. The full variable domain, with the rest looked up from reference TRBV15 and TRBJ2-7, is DAMVIQNPRYQVTQFGKPVTLSCSQTLNHNVMYWYQQKSSQAPKLLFHYYDKDFNNEADTPDNFQSRRPNTSFCFLDIRSPGLGDTAMYLCATSTALGYEQYFGPGTRLTVT.

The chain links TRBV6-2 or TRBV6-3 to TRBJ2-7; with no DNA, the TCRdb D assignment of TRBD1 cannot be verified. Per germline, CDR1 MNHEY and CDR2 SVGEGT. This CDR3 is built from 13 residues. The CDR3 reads CASSMTGPYEQYF.

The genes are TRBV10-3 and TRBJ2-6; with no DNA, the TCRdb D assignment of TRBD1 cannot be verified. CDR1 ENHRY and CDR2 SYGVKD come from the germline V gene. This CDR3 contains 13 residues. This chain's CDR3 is CAITGAGANVLTF.

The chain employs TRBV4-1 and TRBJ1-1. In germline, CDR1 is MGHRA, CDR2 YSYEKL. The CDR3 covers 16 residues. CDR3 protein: CASSQLPLRGYTEAFF.

The CDR3 reads CASSQNSPLHF. V gene TRBV3-1 combines with J gene TRBJ1-6. Germline CDR1 reads LGHDT; CDR2 reads YNNKEL (reference sequence). The CDR3 contains 11 residues.

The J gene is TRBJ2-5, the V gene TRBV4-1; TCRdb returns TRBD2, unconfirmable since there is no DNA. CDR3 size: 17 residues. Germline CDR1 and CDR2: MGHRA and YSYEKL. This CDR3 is CASSQDGTSGGAETQYF.

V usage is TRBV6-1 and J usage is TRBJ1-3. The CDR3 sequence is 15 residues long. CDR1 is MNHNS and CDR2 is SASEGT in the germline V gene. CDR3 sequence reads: CASSDGQTSGNTIYF.

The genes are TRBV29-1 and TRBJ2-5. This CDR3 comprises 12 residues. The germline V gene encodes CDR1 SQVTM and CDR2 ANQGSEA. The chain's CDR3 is CSVEETQETQYF.

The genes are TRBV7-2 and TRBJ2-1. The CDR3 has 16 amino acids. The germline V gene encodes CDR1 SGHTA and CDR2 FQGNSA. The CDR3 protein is CASSFGTFSSYNEQFF.

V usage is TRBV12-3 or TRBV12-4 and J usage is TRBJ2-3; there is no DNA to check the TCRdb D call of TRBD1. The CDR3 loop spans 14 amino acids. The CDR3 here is CASSLLGATDTQYF.

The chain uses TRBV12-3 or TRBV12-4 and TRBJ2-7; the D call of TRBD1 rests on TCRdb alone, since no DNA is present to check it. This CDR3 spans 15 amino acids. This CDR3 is CASSSRDRSSYEQYF.

The CDR3 loop reads CASSLAGQGQSPLHF. The rearrangement links TRBV7-2 to TRBJ1-6; the D gene TCRdb calls, TRBD1, cannot be checked with no DNA. The CDR3 runs 15 residues. In germline, CDR1 is SGHTA, CDR2 FQGNSA.

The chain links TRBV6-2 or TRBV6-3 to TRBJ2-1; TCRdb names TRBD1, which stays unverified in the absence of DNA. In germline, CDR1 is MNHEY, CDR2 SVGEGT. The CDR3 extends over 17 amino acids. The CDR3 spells CASSYRAQGGAYNEQFF.

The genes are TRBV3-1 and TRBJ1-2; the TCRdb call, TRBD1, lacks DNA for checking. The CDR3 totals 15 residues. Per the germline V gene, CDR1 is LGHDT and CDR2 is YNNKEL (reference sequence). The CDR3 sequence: CASRTWDRVQDGYTF.

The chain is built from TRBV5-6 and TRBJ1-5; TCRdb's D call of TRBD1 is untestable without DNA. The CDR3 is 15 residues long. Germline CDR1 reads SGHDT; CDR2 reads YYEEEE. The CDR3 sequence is CASSSGASGNQPQHF.

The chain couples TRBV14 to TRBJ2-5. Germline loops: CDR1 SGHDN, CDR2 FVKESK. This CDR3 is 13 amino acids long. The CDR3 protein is CASSQGFQETQYF.

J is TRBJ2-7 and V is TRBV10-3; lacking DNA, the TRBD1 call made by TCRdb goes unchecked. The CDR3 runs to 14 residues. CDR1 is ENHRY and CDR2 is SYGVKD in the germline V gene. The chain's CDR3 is CAISPGTGLYEQYF.

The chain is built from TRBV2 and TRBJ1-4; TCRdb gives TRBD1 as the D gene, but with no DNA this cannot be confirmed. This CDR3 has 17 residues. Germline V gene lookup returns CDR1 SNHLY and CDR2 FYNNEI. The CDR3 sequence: CASSVLQFDRSNEKLFF. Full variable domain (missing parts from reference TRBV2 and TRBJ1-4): EPEVTQTPSHQVTQMGQEVILRCVPISNHLYFYWYRQILGQKVEFLVSFYNNEISEKSEIFDDQFSVERPDGSNFTLKIRSTKLEDSAMYFCASSVLQFDRSNEKLFFGSGTQLSVL.

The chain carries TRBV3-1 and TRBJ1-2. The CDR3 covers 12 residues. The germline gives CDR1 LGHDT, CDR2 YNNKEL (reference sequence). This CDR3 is CASSRGIYGYTF.

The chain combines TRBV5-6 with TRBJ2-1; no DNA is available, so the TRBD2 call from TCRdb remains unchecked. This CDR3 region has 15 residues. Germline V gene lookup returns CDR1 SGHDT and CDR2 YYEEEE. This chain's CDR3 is CASSLGSGSYTEQFF.

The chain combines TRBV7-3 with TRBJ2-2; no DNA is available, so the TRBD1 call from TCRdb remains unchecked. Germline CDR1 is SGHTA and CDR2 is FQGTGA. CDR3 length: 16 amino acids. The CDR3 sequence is CASSPKGGAYTGELFF. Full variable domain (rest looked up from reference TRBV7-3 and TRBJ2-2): GAGVSQTPSNKVTEKGKYVELRCDPISGHTALYWYRQSLGQGPEFLIYFQGTGAADDSGLPNDRFFAVRPEGSVSTLKIQRTERGDSAVYLCASSPKGGAYTGELFFGEGSRLTVL.

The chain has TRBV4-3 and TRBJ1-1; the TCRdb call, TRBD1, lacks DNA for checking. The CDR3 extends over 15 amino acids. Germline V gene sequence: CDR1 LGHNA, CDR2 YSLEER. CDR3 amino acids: CASSSYPQGNTEAFF.

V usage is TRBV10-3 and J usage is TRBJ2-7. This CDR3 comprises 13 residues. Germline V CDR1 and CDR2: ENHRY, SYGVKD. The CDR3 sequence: CAISESAESEQYF.

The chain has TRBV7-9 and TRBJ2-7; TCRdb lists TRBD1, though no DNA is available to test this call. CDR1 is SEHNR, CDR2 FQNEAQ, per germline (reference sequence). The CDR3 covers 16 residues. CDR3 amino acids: CASSLYGRGPTYEQYF.